This T cell receptor beta chain was found in a study of shared clonotypes between healthy human individuals. Germline V gene lookup returns CDR1 SGHAT and CDR2 FQNNGV. The length of the CDR3 is 17 residues. V dropped 0 bases and J dropped 0 bases, with 15 bases sitting between them. Libraries were prepared by immunoSEQ multiplex PCR; TCRdb keeps only in-frame clonotypes and omits some of them. Of about 490,000 clones listed, over 70% are singletons. Unsorted samples, those not sorted, used approximately 100 million PBMCs for genomic DNA. This chain joins TRBV11-2 and TRBJ2-7, with D uncertain. The source of this sequence is a woman aged 35 to 49 in good health. Some clones in this sample may be carry-over from other donors' samples. Sample: PBMCs. CDR3 amino acids: CASSLDIYGSLSYEQYF. The CDR3 region has the DNA TGTGCCAGCAGCTTAGATATCTATGGCTCCCTCTCCTACGAGCAGTACTTC. The full variable domain, with the rest looked up from reference TRBV11-2 and TRBJ2-7, is EAGVAQSPRYKIIEKRQSVAFWCNPISGHATLYWYQQILGQGPKLLIQFQNNGVVDDSQLPKDRFSAERLKGVDSTLKIQPAKLEDSAVYLCASSLDIYGSLSYEQYFGPGTRLTVT.